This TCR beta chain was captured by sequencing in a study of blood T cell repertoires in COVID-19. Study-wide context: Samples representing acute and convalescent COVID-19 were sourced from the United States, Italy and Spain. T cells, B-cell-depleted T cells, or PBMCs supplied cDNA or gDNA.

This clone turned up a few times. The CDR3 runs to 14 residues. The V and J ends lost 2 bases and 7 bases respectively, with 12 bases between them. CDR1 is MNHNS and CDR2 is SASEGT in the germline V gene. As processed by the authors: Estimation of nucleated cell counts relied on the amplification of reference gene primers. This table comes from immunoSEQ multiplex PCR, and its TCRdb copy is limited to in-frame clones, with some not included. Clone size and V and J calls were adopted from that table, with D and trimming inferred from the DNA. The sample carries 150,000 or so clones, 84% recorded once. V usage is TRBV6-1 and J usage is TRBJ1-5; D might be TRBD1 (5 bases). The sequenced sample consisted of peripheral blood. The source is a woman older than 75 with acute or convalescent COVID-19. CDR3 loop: CASSEWGLHQPQHF. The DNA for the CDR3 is TGTGCCAGCAGTGAATGGGGCCTACACCAGCCCCAGCATTTT.